These 16 T cell receptor beta chains were all obtained from the same sample, sequenced in a study of circulating CD8 cells and anti-PD-1 response in melanoma. Using about 15 ng of total RNA, TCR libraries were made with the QIAseq Immune Repertoire TCR panel. MiXCR, applied by TCRdb to the reads, yields one record per CDR3 protein. Of just over 400 distinct CDR3 sequences listed, 9.2% are singletons. Live CD3+CD8+TCRalphabeta+ cells were sorted into four subsets by PD-1 and/or TIGIT. The sample was CD8+ T cells from PBMCs, taken at baseline or after one month of anti-PD-1 therapy (not recorded which). The origin of the receptors is a human donor with melanoma.

In its sample, this clonotype ranks as medium-sized (0.01 to 0.1%). The rearrangement joins TRBV29-1 to TRBJ1-1, with 10 bases identical to TRBD1. The CDR3 covers 12 residues. V was pared by 5 bases and J by 6 bases, with 3 bases of the junction left unmatched. In germline, CDR1 is SQVTM, CDR2 ANQGSEA. Written as DNA, the CDR3 is TGCAGCGTTAGACAGGGGGCCGCTGAAGCTTTCTTT. This gives the protein CSVRQGAAEAFF.

This clonotype is labeled as medium-sized. J is TRBJ2-7 and V is TRBV11-2; D gene ambiguous. The CDR3 has 15 residues. Germline V lookup: CDR1 SGHAT, CDR2 FQNNGV. Trimming left V 4 bases short and J 4 bases short, with 17 bases between. The CDR3 here is CASSSTLNIPYEQYF. Written as DNA, the CDR3 is TGTGCCAGCAGCTCGACCCTCAACATCCCTTACGAGCAGTACTTC.

This clonotype is medium-sized (0.01 to 0.1%) within its sample. This chain uses TRBV29-1 with TRBJ2-1, with a possible D match to TRBD1 (6 bases). Trimming removed 1 base from V and 6 bases from J, with 10 bases in between. Looked up from germline, CDR1 is SQVTM and CDR2 is ANQGSEA. The CDR3 length is 13 residues. Written as DNA, the CDR3 is TGCAGCGTTGAAGGGGGACACCCCAATGAGCAGTTCTTC. It specifies CSVEGGHPNEQFF.

This clonotype is termed medium-sized. The chain couples TRBV4-3 to TRBJ2-1; 7 positions agree with TRBD1. The trim removed 3 bases at V and 5 bases at J, leaving 4 bases unmatched. The CDR3 spans 14 residues. The germline V gene has CDR1 LGHNA and CDR2 YSLEER. The CDR3 here is CASSQGQHDNEQFF. The DNA of the CDR3 is TGCGCCAGCAGCCAGGGACAGCATGACAATGAGCAGTTCTTC.

Sample share makes this clonotype large (0.1 to 1%). The chain has TRBV19 and TRBJ1-2; TRBD1 matches 9 bases. CDR1 and CDR2 (germline): LNHDA, SQIVND (reference sequence). The CDR3 extends over 16 amino acids. Unmatched junction bases numbered 11, after V lost 7 bases and J lost 2 bases. This chain's CDR3 is CASNRDGQGINYGYTF. In DNA form, the CDR3 reads TGTGCCAGTAATCGAGACGGACAGGGGATAAACTATGGCTACACCTTC.

This clonotype is labeled medium-sized. V usage is TRBV7-2 and J usage is TRBJ2-3; D is perhaps TRBD2 (6 bases). V lost 4 bases and J 2 bases, leaving 13 bases between the germline ends. The germline CDR1 and CDR2 sequences are SGHTA and FQGNSA. The CDR3 has 15 residues. CDR3 nucleotides: TGTGCCAGCAGCTCCTGGGACTTTTCCACAGATACGCAGTATTTT. This sequence encodes CASSSWDFSTDTQYF.

Concerning this clonotype itself: One base away lies a much larger clone, so this may be a sequencing read error. J is TRBJ2-3 and V is TRBV24-1; TRBD1 matches 7 bases. The V gene's germline CDR1 is KGHDR and CDR2 SFDVKD. Trimming cost V 9 bases and J 1 base; bases outside gene matches: 3. The CDR3 runs 13 residues. The CDR3 sequence is CATGDSGTDTQYF. The CDR3 DNA follows: TGTGCCACCGGGGACAGTGGCACAGATACGCAGTATTTT.

Relative to its sample, this clonotype is medium-sized. Here the CDR3 reads CASSVEQGHYSGNTIYF. For the CDR3, the DNA is TGTGCCAGCAGCGTCGAACAGGGGCACTACTCTGGAAACACCATATATTTT. The V gene is TRBV9, the J gene TRBJ1-3, with 7 bases identical to TRBD1. CDR3 size: 17 residues. Germline lookup yields CDR1 SGDLS and CDR2 YYNGEE. V trimming: 2 bases; J trimming: 0 bases; junction bases outside the gene matches: 8.

Within the sample, this clonotype is medium-sized. The chain has TRBV4-1 and TRBJ1-1, with D maybe TRBD1 (6 bases). Trimming cost V 0 bases and J 1 base, with 15 bases left between them. The CDR3 has 17 residues. The V gene's germline CDR1 is MGHRA and CDR2 YSYEKL. The CDR3 spells CASSQDPGQQGNTEAFF. CDR3 in DNA: TGCGCCAGCAGCCAAGACCCCGGACAGCAGGGGAACACTGAAGCTTTCTTT.

Regarding this clonotype: Possible read error: a much larger clone is one base away. The chain has TRBV12-5 and TRBJ2-1, with 9 bases that match TRBD2. Losses at the gene ends were 2 bases for V and 4 bases for J; bases not matched to a gene: 3. The CDR3 is 15 amino acids. Germline V gene sequence: CDR1 LGHNT, CDR2 FRNRAP. The CDR3 loop is CASGLTSGPYNEQFF. The CDR3 bases are TGTGCTAGTGGTTTGACTAGCGGGCCATACAATGAGCAGTTCTTC.

This clonotype is classed as large. The rearrangement links TRBV7-2 to TRBJ1-1; D remains ambiguous. The CDR3 runs 14 residues. V was pared by 5 bases and J by 4 bases, with 14 bases between. Per the germline V gene, CDR1 is SGHTA and CDR2 is FQGNSA. The CDR3 is CASSTTPYSTEAFF. The DNA for the CDR3 is TGTGCCAGCAGCACGACACCATACTCCACTGAAGCTTTCTTT.

By share, this clonotype ranks as medium-sized. The rearrangement links TRBV27 to TRBJ2-7; 10 nucleotides line up with TRBD1. V gave up 4 bases and J gave up 1 base; unmatched junction bases: 4. This CDR3 comprises 15 residues. Germline CDR1 reads MNHEY; CDR2 reads SMNVEV (reference sequence). The CDR3 DNA is TGTGCCAGCAGTTCGACAGGGGGCGGTTCCTACGAGCAGTACTTC. Encoded protein: CASSSTGGGSYEQYF.

By proportion, this clonotype is medium-sized. The rearrangement joins TRBV13 to TRBJ2-7; D call uncertain. Trimming pared 5 bases from V and 7 bases from J, leaving 9 bases between. Germline V CDR1 and CDR2: PRHDT, FYEKMQ (reference sequence). This CDR3 region has 11 residues. CDR3 DNA: TGTGCCAGCAGCGCGGAGATGGAGCAGTACTTC. Protein: CASSAEMEQYF.

In its sample, this clonotype is medium-sized. The rearrangement links TRBV2 to TRBJ2-7; D unclear. CDR3 length equals 13 residues. Trimming pared 4 bases from V and 0 bases from J, leaving 7 bases between. Germline V gives CDR1 SNHLY, CDR2 FYNNEI. The CDR3 DNA reads TGTGCCAGCAGTGTTGGCAACTCCTACGAGCAGTACTTC. It is translated as CASSVGNSYEQYF.

This clonotype is medium-sized within its sample. The CDR3 DNA follows: TGTGCCAGTAGTATATACCCGGGACAGGGGGGGTACTACGAGCAGTACTTC. Residues: CASSIYPGQGGYYEQYF. The chain uses TRBV19 and TRBJ2-7, with 11 bases fitting TRBD1. This CDR3 contains 17 residues. Trimming took 2 bases from V and 3 from J; bases not matched to a gene: 9. Per the germline V gene, CDR1 is LNHDA and CDR2 is SQIVND (reference sequence).

This clonotype rates as medium-sized. This sequence joins TRBV27 and TRBJ1-2, with a weak D call TRBD1 (5 bases). This CDR3 spans 15 amino acids. CDR1 is MNHEY, CDR2 SMNVEV, per germline (reference sequence). The V gene lost 5 bases and the J gene lost 0 bases, with 13 bases spanning the gap. The CDR3 DNA is TGTGCCAGCAGTACGACAGTAAGAGCTAACTATGGCTACACCTTC. Protein sequence: CASSTTVRANYGYTF.